These 7 T cell receptor beta chains originate from one sample sequenced in a study of cytomegalovirus exposure and HLA in healthy donors. Use of 60 Vbeta and 13 Jbeta primers characterized the PCR. The repertoire was sequenced with immunoSEQ multiplex PCR; TCRdb's copy has only in-frame clones and lacks some. The table lists over 150,000 clones, 70% to 80% of them singletons. What was sequenced was PBMCs. The receptors derive from a woman aged 60-75 years in good health and CMV-seropositive.

This clone was counted only a few times. J is TRBJ1-2 and V is TRBV27; 7 bases align to TRBD1. The CDR3 spans 16 residues. The V segment lost 3 bases and the J segment 4 bases; nucleotides outside the gene matches: 11. Germline V lookup: CDR1 MNHEY, CDR2 SMNVEV (reference sequence). The CDR3 DNA follows: TGTGCCAGCAGTTTTACGGGGACAGTAGAAGGCTATGGCTACACCTTC. Translating it yields CASSFTGTVEGYGYTF.

This chain uses TRBV9 with TRBJ2-1, with 13 positions matching TRBD2. Germline-derived CDR1 and CDR2 are SGDLS and YYNGEE. The CDR3 totals 18 residues. After removal of 3 bases from V and 0 bases from J, the junction contained 6 bases not matched to a gene. The CDR3 spells CASSDRTSGGSSYNEQFF. In nucleotides, the CDR3 is TGTGCCAGCAGCGACCGGACTAGCGGGGGAAGCTCCTACAATGAGCAGTTCTTC.

The rearrangement links TRBV6-6 to TRBJ2-2; 8 bases map to TRBD2. The V gene end was trimmed by 6 bases and the J gene end by 3 bases; junction bases not matched to a gene: 3. The CDR3 is 14 amino acids. Per the germline V gene, CDR1 is MNHNY and CDR2 is SVGAGI (reference sequence). The chain's CDR3 is CASRAGGDTGELFF. As DNA, the CDR3 is TGTGCCAGCAGAGCCGGGGGGGACACCGGGGAGCTGTTTTTT.

V and J are TRBV10-3 and TRBJ1-5; a possible D gene is TRBD1 (6 bases). The CDR3 contains 14 residues. Trimming took off 5 bases at V and 4 bases at J, with 12 bases between the two ends. CDR1 is ENHRY, CDR2 SYGVKD, per germline. CDR3 sequence: CAISRDISNQPQHF. The CDR3 nucleotides are TGTGCCATCAGTAGGGACATCTCTAATCAGCCCCAGCATTTT.

The chain is built from TRBV5-6 and TRBJ1-1; 10 bases fit TRBD1. The V segment lost 0 bases and the J segment 11 bases; nucleotides outside the gene matches: 4. The CDR3 has 13 residues. The germline V gene has CDR1 SGHDT and CDR2 YYEEEE. CDR3 in amino acids: CASSLGTGGRAFF. CDR3 nucleotides: TGTGCCAGCAGCTTGGGGACAGGGGGACGGGCTTTCTTT. Full variable domain (outside the CDR3, taken from reference TRBV5-6 and TRBJ1-1): DAGVTQSPTHLIKTRGQQVTLRCSPKSGHDTVSWYQQALGQGPQFIFQYYEEEERQRGNFPDRFSGHQFPNYSSELNVNALLLGDSALYLCASSLGTGGRAFFGQGTRLTVV.

As regards this clone: Other DNA sequences from this sample encode an identical CDR3 as well. The J gene is TRBJ1-5, the V gene TRBV19; D uncertain. Germline-derived CDR1 and CDR2 are LNHDA and SQIVND (reference sequence). With 3 bases removed from V and 4 bases from J, the gap between germline ends came to 13 bases. The CDR3 sequence is 15 residues long. The CDR3 loop is CASSIAGSPNQPQHF. The DNA of the CDR3 is TGTGCCAGTAGTATCGCAGGATCCCCGAATCAGCCCCAGCATTTT.

This chain connects TRBV27 to TRBJ2-3; 12 nucleotides agree with TRBD2. CDR1 and CDR2 (germline): MNHEY, SMNVEV (reference sequence). The CDR3 is 16 amino acids. V shed 6 bases, J shed 5 bases, and the junction held 9 bases outside the gene matches. The CDR3 sequence: CASSHFLAGGQDTQYF. CDR3 nucleotides: TGTGCCAGCAGCCACTTTCTAGCGGGGGGGCAAGATACGCAGTATTTT.